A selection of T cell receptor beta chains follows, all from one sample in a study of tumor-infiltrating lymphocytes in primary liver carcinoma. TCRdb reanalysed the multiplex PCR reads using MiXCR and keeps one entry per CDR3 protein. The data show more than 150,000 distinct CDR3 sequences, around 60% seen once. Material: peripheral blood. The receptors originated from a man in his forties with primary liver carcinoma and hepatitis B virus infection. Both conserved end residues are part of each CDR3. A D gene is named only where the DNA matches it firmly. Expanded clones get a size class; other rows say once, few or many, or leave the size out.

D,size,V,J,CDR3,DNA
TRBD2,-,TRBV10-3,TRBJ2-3,CAIRGLAGVSGTDTQYF,TGTGCCATCAGGGGACTAGCGGGAGTATCTGGCACAGATACGCAGTATTTT
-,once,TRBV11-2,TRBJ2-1,CASTPTPDSVYEQFF,TGTGCCAGCACCCCGACCCCGGATAGCGTCTATGAGCAGTTCTTC
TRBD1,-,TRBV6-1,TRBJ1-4,CASSRQGETGEKLFF,TGTGCCAGCAGCCGACAGGGGGAAACGGGTGAAAAACTGTTTTTT
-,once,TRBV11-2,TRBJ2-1,CANSLGAYNEQFF,TGTGCCAACAGTTTAGGAGCGTACAATGAGCAGTTCTTC
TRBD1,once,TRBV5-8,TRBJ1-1,CASSFHRGANTEAFF,TGTGCCAGCAGCTTTCACAGGGGAGCGAACACTGAAGCTTTCTTT
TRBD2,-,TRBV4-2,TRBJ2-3,CASSRSGSTDTQYF,TGTGCCAGCAGCCGTAGCGGGAGTACAGATACGCAGTATTTT
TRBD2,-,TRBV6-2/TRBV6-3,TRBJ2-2,CASIPGLARANTGEPFF,TGTGCCAGCATCCCGGGACTAGCGCGCGCGAACACCGGGGAGCCGTTTTTT
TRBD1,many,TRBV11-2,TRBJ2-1,CASSLYRGPAANEQFF,TGTGCCAGCAGCCTTTACAGGGGGCCGGCGGCAAATGAGCAGTTCTTC
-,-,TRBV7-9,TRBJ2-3,CASSSPLEHTQYF,TGTGCCAGCAGCTCCCCCCTTGAGCATACGCAGTATTTT
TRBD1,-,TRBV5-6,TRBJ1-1,CASSLAGTGGTEAFF,TGTGCCAGCAGCTTGGCCGGGACAGGAGGCACTGAAGCTTTCTTT
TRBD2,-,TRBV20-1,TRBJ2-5,CNVTTSGRSETQYF,TGCAATGTTACCACTAGCGGGAGATCCGAGACCCAGTACTTC